This TCR beta chain was observed in a study of blood T cell repertoires in COVID-19. This CDR3 contains 13 residues. CDR1 is LNHNV and CDR2 is YYDKDF in the germline V gene (reference sequence). V lost 7 bases, J lost 0 bases, and 9 bases lay in between. Here immunoSEQ multiplex PCR was the method, and the copy in TCRdb shows in-frame clones only, minus some. The data show around 250,000 clones, about 89% seen once. Recovered participants had two consecutive negative NP/OP PCR tests, healthcare professional clearance, or symptom resolution. The sample taken for sequencing was PBMCs or T cells enriched from blood (not recorded which). The chain joins TRBV15 to TRBJ1-1; no clear D gene. The receptor's source is a woman in her 30s who had recovered from COVID-19. CDR3 loop: CATKAAVNTEAFF. Written as DNA, the CDR3 is TGTGCCACCAAAGCCGCGGTGAACACTGAAGCTTTCTTT.